This TCR beta chain was sequenced for a study of control samples from healthy donors and cancer patients. Here immunoSEQ multiplex PCR was the method, and the copy in TCRdb shows in-frame clones only, minus some. The sample has tens of thousands of clones; 89% are singletons. Germline CDR1 reads LNHDA; CDR2 reads SQIVND (reference sequence). J gave up 1 base and V 3 bases, and 6 bases lay outside the gene matches. This CDR3 is built from 15 residues. The chain joins TRBV19 to TRBJ2-7; 7 bases align to TRBD2. The clonotype comes from a man in his fifties or sixties with colorectal cancer. The specimen sequenced was PBMCs. CDR3: CASSISIGGSYEQYF. The CDR3 DNA reads as TGTGCCAGTAGTATTAGTATCGGGGGGTCCTACGAGCAGTACTTC.